This T cell receptor (beta chain) was documented in a study of cytomegalovirus exposure and HLA in healthy donors. Study-level points and caveats: Fewer N-insertions than the 666-donor mean were reportedly shown by an Asian-associated ancestry cluster in a later analysis.

Vbeta (60) and Jbeta (13) primers were used in the PCR. Generated by immunoSEQ multiplex PCR, the TCRdb table keeps only in-frame clones and is missing some. The data contain 120,000 to 150,000 clones, more than 60% of them singletons. Trimming shortened V by 0 bases and J by 5 bases, and 4 bases separated the two germline ends. The length of the CDR3 is 12 residues. Germline V gene sequence: CDR1 LGHNT, CDR2 FRNRAP. A note on this clone: Its antigen is not known.

The sample consisted of PBMCs. This TCR was sampled from a woman aged 55-70 years in good health and CMV-seronegative. J is TRBJ1-2 and V is TRBV12-5, with D hard to call. The CDR3 sequence is CASGLVLYGYTF. DNA of the CDR3: TGTGCTAGTGGTTTGGTGTTATATGGCTACACCTTC.